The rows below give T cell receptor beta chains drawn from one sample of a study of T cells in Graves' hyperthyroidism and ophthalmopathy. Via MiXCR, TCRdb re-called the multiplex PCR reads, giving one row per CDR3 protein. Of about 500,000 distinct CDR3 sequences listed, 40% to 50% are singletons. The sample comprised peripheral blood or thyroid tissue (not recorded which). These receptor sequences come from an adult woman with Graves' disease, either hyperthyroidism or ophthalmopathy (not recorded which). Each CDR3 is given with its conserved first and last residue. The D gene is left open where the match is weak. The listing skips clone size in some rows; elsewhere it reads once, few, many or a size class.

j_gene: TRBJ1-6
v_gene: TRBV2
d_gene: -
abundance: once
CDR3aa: CASSESLGVPNSPLHF
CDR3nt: TGTGCCAGCAGTGAATCTTTGGGTGTCCCCAATTCACCCCTCCACTTT

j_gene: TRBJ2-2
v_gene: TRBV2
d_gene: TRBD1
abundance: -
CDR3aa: CASSEGDSYTGELFF
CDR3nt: TGTGCCAGCAGTGAGGGGGACAGCTACACCGGGGAGCTGTTTTTT

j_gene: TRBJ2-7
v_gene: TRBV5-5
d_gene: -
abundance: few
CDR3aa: CASSLGPSASLEQYF
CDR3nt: TGTGCCAGCAGCTTAGGACCCTCAGCTTCACTCGAGCAGTACTTC

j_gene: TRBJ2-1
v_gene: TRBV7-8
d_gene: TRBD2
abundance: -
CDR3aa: CASSLFPLAGVGGGEQFF
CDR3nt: TGTGCCAGCAGCTTATTCCCCCTAGCGGGAGTGGGGGGCGGCGAGCAGTTCTTC

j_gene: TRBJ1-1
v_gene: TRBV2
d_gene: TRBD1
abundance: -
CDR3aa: CASNLQVNTEAPGQTEAFF
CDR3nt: TGTGCCAGCAACCTCCAGGTGAACACTGAAGCTCCGGGACAGACTGAAGCTTTCTTT

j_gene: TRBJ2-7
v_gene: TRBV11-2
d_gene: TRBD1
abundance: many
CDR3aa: CASSSVRDRRAYEQYF
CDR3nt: TGTGCCAGCAGCTCCGTCCGGGACAGGAGAGCCTACGAGCAGTACTTC

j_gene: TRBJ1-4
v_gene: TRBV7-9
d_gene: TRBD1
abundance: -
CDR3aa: CASSQGTAGGLGKLFF
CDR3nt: TGTGCCAGCAGCCAAGGGACAGCCGGTGGCCTAGGAAAACTGTTTTTT

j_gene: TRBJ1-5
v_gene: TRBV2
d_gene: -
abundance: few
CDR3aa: CASSREIQSNQPQHF
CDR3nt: TGTGCCAGTTCTAGGGAGATTCAGAGCAATCAGCCCCAGCATTTT

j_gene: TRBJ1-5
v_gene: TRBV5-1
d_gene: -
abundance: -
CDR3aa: CASSLSGVGDQPQHF
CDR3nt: TGCGCCAGCAGCTTGTCGGGCGTAGGGGACCAGCCCCAGCATTTT

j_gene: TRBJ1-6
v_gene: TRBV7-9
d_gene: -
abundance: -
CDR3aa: CASSWAVGGDDPLHF
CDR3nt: TGTGCCAGCAGCTGGGCAGTTGGTGGGGACGATCCCCTCCACTTT

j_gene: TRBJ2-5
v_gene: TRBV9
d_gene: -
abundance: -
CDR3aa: CASTPGNVGETQYF
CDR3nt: TGTGCCAGCACCCCCGGGAACGTTGGGGAGACCCAGTACTTC

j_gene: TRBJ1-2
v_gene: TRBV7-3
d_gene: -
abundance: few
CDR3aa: CASSAPGGRGYTF
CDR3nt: TGTGCCAGCAGCGCTCCGGGGGGACGGGGCTACACCTTC

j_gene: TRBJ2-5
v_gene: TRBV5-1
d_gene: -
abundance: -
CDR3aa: CASSSPQTRQETQYF
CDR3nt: TGCGCCAGCAGCTCTCCGCAGACGCGCCAAGAGACCCAGTACTTC

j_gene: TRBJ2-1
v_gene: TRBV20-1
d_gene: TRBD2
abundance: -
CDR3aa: CSAPRREVHNEQFF
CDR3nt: TGCAGTGCTCCTAGGCGGGAGGTTCACAATGAGCAGTTCTTC

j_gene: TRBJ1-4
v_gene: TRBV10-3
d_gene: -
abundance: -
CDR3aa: CAISGDLGQNEKLFF
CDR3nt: TGTGCCATCAGTGGGGATTTGGGCCAGAATGAAAAACTGTTTTTT

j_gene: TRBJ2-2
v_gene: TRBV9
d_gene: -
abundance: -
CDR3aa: CASSVAWRLGTGELFF
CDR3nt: TGTGCCAGCAGCGTAGCATGGAGGTTAGGCACCGGGGAGCTGTTTTTT

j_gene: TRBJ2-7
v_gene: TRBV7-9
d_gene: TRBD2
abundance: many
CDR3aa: CASSPPSGSEQYF
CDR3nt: TGTGCCAGCAGCCCCCCTAGCGGGAGCGAGCAGTACTTC

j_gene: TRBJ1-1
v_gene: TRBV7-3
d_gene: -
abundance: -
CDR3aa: CASSLVGFAEAFF
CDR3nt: TGTGCCAGCAGCTTAGTGGGGTTCGCGGAAGCTTTCTTT

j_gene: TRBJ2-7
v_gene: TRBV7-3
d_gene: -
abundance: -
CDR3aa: CASSHRQDNPYEQYF
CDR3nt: TGCGCCAGCAGCCATCGACAGGACAACCCCTACGAGCAGTACTTC

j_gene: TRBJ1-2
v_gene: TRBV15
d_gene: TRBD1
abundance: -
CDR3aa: CATSTGEGGQLNYGYTF
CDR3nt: TGTGCCACCAGCACAGGCGAGGGGGGACAGCTGAACTATGGCTACACCTTC

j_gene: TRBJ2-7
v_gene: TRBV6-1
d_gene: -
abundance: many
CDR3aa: CASRTDGLYEQYF
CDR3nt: TGTGCCAGCAGAACCGACGGCTTGTACGAGCAGTACTTC

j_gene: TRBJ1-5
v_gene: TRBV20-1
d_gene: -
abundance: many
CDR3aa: CSARPPLGYSNQPQHF
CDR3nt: TGCAGTGCTAGGCCTCCCTTAGGTTATAGCAATCAGCCCCAGCATTTT

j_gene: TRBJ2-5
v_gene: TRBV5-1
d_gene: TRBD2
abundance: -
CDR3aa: CASSGGTSGAQYF
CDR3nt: TGCGCCAGCAGCGGGGGGACTAGCGGAGCCCAGTACTTC

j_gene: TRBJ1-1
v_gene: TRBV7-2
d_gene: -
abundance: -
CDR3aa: CASSLALGGNTEAFF
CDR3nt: TGTGCCAGCAGCTTAGCGCTAGGGGGAAACACTGAAGCTTTCTTT

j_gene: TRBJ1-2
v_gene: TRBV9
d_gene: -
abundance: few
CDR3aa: CASSAGGSHYGYTF
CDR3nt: TGTGCCAGCAGCGCGGGGGGGTCCCACTATGGCTACACCTTC

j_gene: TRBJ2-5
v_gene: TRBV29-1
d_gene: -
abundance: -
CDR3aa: CSAPGVGETQYF
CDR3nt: TGCAGCGCACCGGGGGTAGGCGAGACCCAGTACTTC

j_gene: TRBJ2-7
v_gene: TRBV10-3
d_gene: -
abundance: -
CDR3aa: CAISDSRSWGNEQYF
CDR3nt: TGTGCCATCAGTGATTCGAGGTCGTGGGGGAACGAGCAGTACTTC

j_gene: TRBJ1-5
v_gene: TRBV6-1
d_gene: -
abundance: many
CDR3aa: CASTRQYNQPQHF
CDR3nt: TGTGCCAGCACCCGACAGTACAATCAGCCCCAGCATTTT

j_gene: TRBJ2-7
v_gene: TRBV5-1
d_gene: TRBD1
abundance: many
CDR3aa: CASSSTGGSYEQYF
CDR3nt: TGTGCCAGCAGCTCGACAGGGGGGTCCTACGAGCAGTACTTC

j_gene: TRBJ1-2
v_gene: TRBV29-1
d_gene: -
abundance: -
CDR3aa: CSVDKSSANYGYTF
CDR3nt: TGCAGCGTTGACAAGAGCAGTGCTAACTATGGCTACACCTTC

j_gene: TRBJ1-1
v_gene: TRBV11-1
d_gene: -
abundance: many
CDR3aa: CASSLQQLRTEAFF
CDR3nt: TGTGCCAGCAGCTTACAGCAATTGAGGACTGAAGCTTTCTTT